Listed below are T cell receptor beta chains from one sample, sequenced in a study of blood T cells in healthy people across ages. TCRdb recomputed calls from the 5' RACE reads with MiXCR, one row per CDR3 protein. Of over 600,000 distinct CDR3 sequences detected, around 43% appear once; the ten largest clones hold around 30%. Source material: blood. These receptors were collected from an elderly man in good health. Each CDR3 is given with its conserved first and last residue. The order of the fields is clone size, V gene, D gene, J gene, CDR3 protein, CDR3 DNA. The D gene is left open where the match is weak. Clone sizes are given selectively: once, few, many, or a class where the clone is expanded.

many	TRBV10-3	.	TRBJ2-5	CAISESEETQYF	TGTGCCATCAGTGAGTCCGAGGAGACCCAGTACTTC
.	TRBV20-1	.	TRBJ2-7	CSASREEQYF	TGCAGTGCTAGTCGGGAAGAGCAGTACTTC
few	TRBV6-1	TRBD2	TRBJ2-5	CASSDFMGLHGETQYF	TGTGCCAGCAGTGACTTTATGGGACTACATGGAGAGACCCAGTACTTC
.	TRBV4-2	.	TRBJ2-5	CASSQGWAGRETQYF	TGTGCCAGCAGCCAAGGTTGGGCTGGGCGAGAGACCCAGTACTTC
few	TRBV20-1	.	TRBJ1-2	CSAHGYTF	TGCAGTGCTCATGGCTACACCTTC
.	TRBV20-1	.	TRBJ1-2	CSVRRDGGFQGYTF	TGCAGTGTTAGGAGGGACGGGGGTTTCCAAGGCTACACCTTC
.	TRBV3-1	TRBD2	TRBJ2-3	CASSYLGGRAHTDTQYF	TGTGCCAGCAGCTACCTAGGTGGGAGGGCCCACACAGATACGCAGTATTTT
.	TRBV27	TRBD1	TRBJ1-1	CASSLQGAFTEAFF	TGTGCCAGCAGCTTACAGGGGGCATTCACTGAAGCTTTCTTT
.	TRBV29-1	TRBD1	TRBJ1-2	CSGKHTDRGNYGYTF	TGCAGCGGGAAACACACAGACAGGGGGAACTATGGCTACACCTTC
.	TRBV7-2	.	TRBJ2-7	CATTTRGEYEQYF	TGTGCTACTACCACCCGAGGGGAATACGAGCAGTACTTC